One and the same sample provided the 6 T cell receptor beta chains below, sequenced in a study of cytomegalovirus exposure and HLA in healthy donors. In the PCR, 60 Vbeta and 13 Jbeta primers were used. Some clones are missing from TCRdb's copy, which holds only in-frame ones; the method was immunoSEQ multiplex PCR. The data show roughly 250,000 clones, roughly 70% seen once. Sequenced sample: PBMCs. These receptors all come from a female donor in good health and CMV-seronegative.

The rearrangement joins TRBV2 to TRBJ1-3, with D perhaps TRBD1 (5 bases). Germline loops: CDR1 SNHLY, CDR2 FYNNEI. Trimming left V 5 bases short and J 7 bases short, with 12 bases between. The CDR3 runs 13 residues. The CDR3, as DNA: TGTGCCAGCAGTCCGCGGGAGGGGAACACCATATATTTT. Translated, it gives CASSPREGNTIYF.

In this sample, this clone turned up a few times. The chain combines TRBV28 with TRBJ2-7; 9 bases are a match to TRBD1. Germline lookup yields CDR1 MDHEN and CDR2 SYDVKM. CDR3 length: 15 amino acids. V shed 6 bases and J 5 bases; nucleotides not matched to a gene: 11. The CDR3 is CASRGLGQGSDEQYF. The CDR3 DNA reads as TGTGCCAGCAGGGGACTCGGACAGGGGTCGGACGAGCAGTACTTC.

This chain uses TRBV27 with TRBJ2-7; D gene ambiguous. There are 14 residues in the CDR3. Germline V gene sequence: CDR1 MNHEY, CDR2 SMNVEV (reference sequence). V was cut by 3 bases and J by 0 bases, with 9 bases left in between. The CDR3 DNA reads as TGTGCCAGCAGTTTTAAGGCGGTCTCCTACGAGCAGTACTTC. It specifies CASSFKAVSYEQYF.

The table lists this clone with a count of one. The DNA for the CDR3 is TGTGCCAGCAGCACAGCGGGAGGTCCCCATCAAAACATTCAGTACTTC. Protein sequence: CASSTAGGPHQNIQYF. This chain links TRBV5-6 with TRBJ2-4; 9 nucleotides align to TRBD2. CDR3 size: 16 residues. Germline-derived CDR1 and CDR2 are SGHDT and YYEEEE. The V and J ends lost 4 bases and 5 bases, in that order; junction bases with no gene match: 10.

J is TRBJ1-6 and V is TRBV28; tentative D call: TRBD1 (6 bases). Deletions cut 7 bases from V and 8 bases from J, with 24 bases between. Germline V gene sequence: CDR1 MDHEN, CDR2 SYDVKM. The CDR3 runs 17 residues. CDR3 bases: TGTGCCAGCACCACAGGGTCCCTAGGTGGTTACGATTCACCCCTCCACTTT. Amino acid sequence: CASTTGSLGGYDSPLHF.

The chain has TRBV10-2 and TRBJ2-7; 8 positions agree with TRBD2. After removal of 6 bases from V and 3 bases from J, the junction contained 4 bases not matched to a gene. This CDR3 has 13 amino acids. The germline V gene has CDR1 WSHSY and CDR2 SAAADI. CDR3 amino acids: CASRIAGNYEQYF. CDR3 nucleotides: TGCGCCAGCAGGATAGCGGGAAACTACGAGCAGTACTTC.